This TCR beta chain is from a study of multiple sclerosis patients with progressive multifocal leukoencephalopathy. Study results and caveats: At PML onset, no shared TRBV or TRBJ gene usage was seen. Lower normalized Shannon entropy suggested reduced TRB diversity in most PML patients.

Synthetic inline TR CDR3 controls covering all V-J pairings were spiked into each PCR. Sequenced by immunoSEQ multiplex PCR; TCRdb stores in-frame clones only, minus some. The table shows fewer than 40,000 clones, with 85% to 95% occurring only once. To note about this clone: Its antigen is unknown.

Time point denoted: before natalizumab initiation. V was cut by 2 bases and J by 3 bases, with 7 bases left in between. The CDR3 covers 14 residues. Germline CDR1 is KGHSH and CDR2 is LQKENI. This receptor was identified in a man aged 25 to 40 with multiple sclerosis. The chain carries TRBV18 and TRBJ2-2, with D tentatively TRBD1 (5 bases). The sample consisted of PBMCs. The CDR3 DNA reads as TGTGCCAGCTCACCAGACAGCTACACCGGGGAGCTGTTTTTT. Translated, it gives CASSPDSYTGELFF.